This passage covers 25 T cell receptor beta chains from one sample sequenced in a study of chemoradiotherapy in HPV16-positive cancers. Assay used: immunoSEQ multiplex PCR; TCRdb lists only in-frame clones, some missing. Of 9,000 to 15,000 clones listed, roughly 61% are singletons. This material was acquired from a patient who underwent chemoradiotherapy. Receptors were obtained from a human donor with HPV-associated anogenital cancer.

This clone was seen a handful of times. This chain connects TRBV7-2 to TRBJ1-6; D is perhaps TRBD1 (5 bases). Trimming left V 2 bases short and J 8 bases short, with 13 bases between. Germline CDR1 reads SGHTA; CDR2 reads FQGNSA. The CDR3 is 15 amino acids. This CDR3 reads CASSLRSRADSPLHF. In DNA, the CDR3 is TGTGCCAGCAGCTTACGCAGCAGGGCGGATTCACCCCTCCACTTT.

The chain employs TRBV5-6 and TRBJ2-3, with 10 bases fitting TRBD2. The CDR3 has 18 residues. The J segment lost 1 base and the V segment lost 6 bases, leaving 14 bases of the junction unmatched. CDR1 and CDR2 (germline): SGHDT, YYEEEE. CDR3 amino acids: CASTDLAGVMRGTDTQYF. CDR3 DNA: TGTGCCAGCACTGATCTAGCGGGGGTGATGCGTGGCACAGATACGCAGTATTTT.

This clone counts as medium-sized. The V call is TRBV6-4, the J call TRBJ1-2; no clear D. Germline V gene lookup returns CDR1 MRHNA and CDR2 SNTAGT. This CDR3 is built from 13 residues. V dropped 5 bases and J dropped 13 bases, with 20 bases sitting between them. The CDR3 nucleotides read TGTGCCAGCAGTCTCAATCCGGGATCAGCGAGCACCTTC. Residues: CASSLNPGSASTF.

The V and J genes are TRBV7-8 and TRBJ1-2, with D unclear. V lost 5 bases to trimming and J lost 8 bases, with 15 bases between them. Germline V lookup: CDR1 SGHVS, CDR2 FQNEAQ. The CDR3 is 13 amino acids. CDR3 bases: TGTGCCAGCAGCCCCCTAACCGGGAGCGGCTACACCTTC. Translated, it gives CASSPLTGSGYTF. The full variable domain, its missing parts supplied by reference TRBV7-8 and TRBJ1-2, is GAGVSQSPRYKVAKRGQDVALRCDPISGHVSLFWYQQALGQGPEFLTYFQNEAQLDKSGLPSDRFFAERPEGSVSTLKIQRTQQEDSAVYLCASSPLTGSGYTFGSGTRLTVV.

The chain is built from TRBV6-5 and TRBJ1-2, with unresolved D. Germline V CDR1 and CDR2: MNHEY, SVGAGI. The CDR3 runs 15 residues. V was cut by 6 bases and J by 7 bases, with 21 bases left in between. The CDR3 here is CASSRGPGASGGYTF. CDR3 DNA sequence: TGTGCCAGCAGCCGCGGTCCAGGTGCTTCGGGTGGCTACACCTTC.

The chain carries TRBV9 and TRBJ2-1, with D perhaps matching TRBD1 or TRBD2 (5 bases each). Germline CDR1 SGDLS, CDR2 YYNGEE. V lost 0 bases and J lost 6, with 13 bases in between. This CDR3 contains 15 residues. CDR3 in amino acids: CASSVAGTDLNEQFF. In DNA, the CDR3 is TGTGCCAGCAGCGTAGCGGGGACGGACCTCAATGAGCAGTTCTTC. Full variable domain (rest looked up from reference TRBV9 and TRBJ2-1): DSGVTQTPKHLITATGQRVTLRCSPRSGDLSVYWYQQSLDQGLQFLIQYYNGEERAKGNILERFSAQQFPDLHSELNLSSLELGDSALYFCASSVAGTDLNEQFFGPGTRLTVL.

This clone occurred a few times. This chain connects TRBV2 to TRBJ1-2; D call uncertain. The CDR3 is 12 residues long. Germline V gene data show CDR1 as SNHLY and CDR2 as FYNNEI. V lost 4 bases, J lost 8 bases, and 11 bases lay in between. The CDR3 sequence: CASSGDRKGYTF. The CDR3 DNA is TGTGCCAGCAGTGGCGACCGGAAGGGCTACACCTTC.

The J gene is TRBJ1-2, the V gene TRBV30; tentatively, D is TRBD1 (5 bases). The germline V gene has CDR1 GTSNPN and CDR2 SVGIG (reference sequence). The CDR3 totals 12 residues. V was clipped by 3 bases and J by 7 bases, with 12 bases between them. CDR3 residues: CAWRAGTLGYTF. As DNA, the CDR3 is TGTGCCTGGAGAGCCGGGACGCTTGGCTACACCTTC.

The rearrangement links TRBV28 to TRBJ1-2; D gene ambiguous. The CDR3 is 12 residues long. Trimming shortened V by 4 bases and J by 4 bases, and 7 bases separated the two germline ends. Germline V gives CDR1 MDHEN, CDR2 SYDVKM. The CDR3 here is CASSSLLYGYTF. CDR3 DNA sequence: TGTGCCAGCAGTTCACTCCTCTATGGCTACACCTTC.

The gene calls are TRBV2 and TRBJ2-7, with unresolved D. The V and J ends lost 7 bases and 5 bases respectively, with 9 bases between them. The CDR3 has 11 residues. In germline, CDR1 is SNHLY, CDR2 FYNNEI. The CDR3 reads CASTSNHEQYF. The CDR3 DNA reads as TGTGCCAGCACCTCAAACCACGAGCAGTACTTC.

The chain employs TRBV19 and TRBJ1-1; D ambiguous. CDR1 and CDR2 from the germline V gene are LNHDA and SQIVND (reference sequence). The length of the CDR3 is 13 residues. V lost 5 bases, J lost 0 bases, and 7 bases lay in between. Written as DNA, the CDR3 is TGTGCCAGTAGTTCCCGGCTGAACACTGAAGCTTTCTTT. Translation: CASSSRLNTEAFF.

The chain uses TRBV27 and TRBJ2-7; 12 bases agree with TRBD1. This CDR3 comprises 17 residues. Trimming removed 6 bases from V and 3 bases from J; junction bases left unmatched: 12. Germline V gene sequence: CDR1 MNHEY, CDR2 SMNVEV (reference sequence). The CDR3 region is CASRTLGTGGRVYEQYF. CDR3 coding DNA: TGTGCCAGCAGAACATTAGGGACAGGGGGCAGGGTCTACGAGCAGTACTTC.

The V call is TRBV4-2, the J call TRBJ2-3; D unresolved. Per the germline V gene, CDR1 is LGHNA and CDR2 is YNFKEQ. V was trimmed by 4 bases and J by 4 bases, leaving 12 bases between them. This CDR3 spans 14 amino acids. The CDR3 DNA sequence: TGTGCCAGCAGCCTCTCGGGCTCGCCAGATACGCAGTATTTT. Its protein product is CASSLSGSPDTQYF.

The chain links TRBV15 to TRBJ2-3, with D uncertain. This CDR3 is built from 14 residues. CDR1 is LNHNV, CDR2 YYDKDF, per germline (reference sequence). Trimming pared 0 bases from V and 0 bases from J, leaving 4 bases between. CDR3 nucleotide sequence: TGTGCCACCAGCAGAGACCCCAGCACAGATACGCAGTATTTT. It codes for CATSRDPSTDTQYF.

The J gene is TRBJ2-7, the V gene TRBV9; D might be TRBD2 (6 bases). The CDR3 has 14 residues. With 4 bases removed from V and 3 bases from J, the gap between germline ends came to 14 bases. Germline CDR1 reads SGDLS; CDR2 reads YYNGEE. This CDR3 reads CASSPGLSFYEQYF. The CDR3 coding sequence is TGTGCCAGCAGCCCCGGACTATCTTTCTACGAGCAGTACTTC.

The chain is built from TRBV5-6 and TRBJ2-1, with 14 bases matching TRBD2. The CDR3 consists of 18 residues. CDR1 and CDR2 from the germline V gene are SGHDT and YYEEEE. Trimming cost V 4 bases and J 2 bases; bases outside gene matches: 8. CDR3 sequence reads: CASSPTTSGGAPYNEQFF. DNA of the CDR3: TGTGCCAGCAGCCCCACGACTAGCGGGGGGGCACCCTACAATGAGCAGTTCTTC.

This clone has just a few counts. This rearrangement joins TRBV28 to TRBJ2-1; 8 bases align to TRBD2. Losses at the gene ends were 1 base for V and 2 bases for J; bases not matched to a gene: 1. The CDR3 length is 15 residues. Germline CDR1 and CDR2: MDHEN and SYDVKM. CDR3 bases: TGTGCCAGCAGTTTATTGACTAGCGCCTACAATGAGCAGTTCTTC. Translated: CASSLLTSAYNEQFF.

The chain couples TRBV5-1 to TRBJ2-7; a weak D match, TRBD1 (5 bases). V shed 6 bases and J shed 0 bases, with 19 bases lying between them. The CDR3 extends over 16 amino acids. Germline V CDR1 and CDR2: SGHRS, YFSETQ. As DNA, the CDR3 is TGCGCCAGCAACTTAGAGACAGCTACGAGCTCCTACGAGCAGTACTTC. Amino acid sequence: CASNLETATSSYEQYF.

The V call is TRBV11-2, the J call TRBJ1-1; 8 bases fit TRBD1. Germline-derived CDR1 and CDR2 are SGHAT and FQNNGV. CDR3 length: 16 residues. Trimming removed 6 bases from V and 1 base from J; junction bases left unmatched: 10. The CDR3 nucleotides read TGTGCCAGCAGTCCAAGGTTGGACAGGGCGAACACTGAAGCTTTCTTT. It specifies CASSPRLDRANTEAFF.

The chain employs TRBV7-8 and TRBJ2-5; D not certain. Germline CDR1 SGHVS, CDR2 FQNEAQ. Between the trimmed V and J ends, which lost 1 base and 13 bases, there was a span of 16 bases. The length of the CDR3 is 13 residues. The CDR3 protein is CASSLGPRSGAYF. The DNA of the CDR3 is TGTGCCAGCAGCTTAGGCCCCAGGAGTGGAGCGTACTTC.

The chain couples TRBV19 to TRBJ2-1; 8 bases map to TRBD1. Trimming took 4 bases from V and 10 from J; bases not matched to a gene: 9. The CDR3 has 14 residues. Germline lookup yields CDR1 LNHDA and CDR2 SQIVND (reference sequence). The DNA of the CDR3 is TGTGCCAGTAGTACAAGAACAGGGGGAATCGAGCAGTTCTTC. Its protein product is CASSTRTGGIEQFF.

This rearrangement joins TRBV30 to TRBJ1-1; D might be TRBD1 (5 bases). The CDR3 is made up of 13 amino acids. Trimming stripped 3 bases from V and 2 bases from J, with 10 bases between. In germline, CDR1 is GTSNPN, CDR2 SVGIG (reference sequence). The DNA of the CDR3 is TGTGCCTGGAGACTAACAGGTAACACTGAAGCTTTCTTT. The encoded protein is CAWRLTGNTEAFF. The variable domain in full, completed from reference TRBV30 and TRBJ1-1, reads SQTIHQWPATLVQPVGSPLSLECTVEGTSNPNLYWYRQAAGRGLQLLFYSVGIGQISSEVPQNLSASRPQDRQFILSSKKLLLSDSGFYLCAWRLTGNTEAFFGQGTRLTVV.

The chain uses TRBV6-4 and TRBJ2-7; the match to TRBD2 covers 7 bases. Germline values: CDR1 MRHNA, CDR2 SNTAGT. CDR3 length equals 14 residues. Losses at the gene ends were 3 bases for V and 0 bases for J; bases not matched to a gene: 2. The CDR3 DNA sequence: TGTGCCAGCAGTGAGGGCGGGAGCTCCTACGAGCAGTACTTC. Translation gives CASSEGGSSYEQYF.

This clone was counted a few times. CDR3 in amino acids: CASSWAAENTEAFF. Here the CDR3 DNA reads TGTGCCAGCAGCTGGGCCGCCGAGAACACTGAAGCTTTCTTT. This chain joins TRBV6-5 and TRBJ1-1, with no clear D. Deletions cut 6 bases from V and 1 base from J, with 12 bases between. CDR1 is MNHEY and CDR2 is SVGAGI in the germline V gene. The CDR3 consists of 14 residues.

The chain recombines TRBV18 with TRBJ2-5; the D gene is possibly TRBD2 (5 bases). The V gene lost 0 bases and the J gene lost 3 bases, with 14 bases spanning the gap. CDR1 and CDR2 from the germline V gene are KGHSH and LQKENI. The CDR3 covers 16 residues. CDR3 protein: CASSPPSGIAEETQYF. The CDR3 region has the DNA TGTGCCAGCTCACCACCCTCCGGGATTGCGGAAGAGACCCAGTACTTC.